The clone carrying this T cell receptor beta chain occurred a few times. Its antigen is still unknown. These data come from a study of human T cells and chemical hapten exposure. Overall study context: The upper back received 0.01% DPC by patch testing, with results read at 6 days.

This CDR3 is 15 amino acids long. V was cut by 2 bases and J by 8 bases, with 16 bases left in between. CDR1 and CDR2 (germline): MDHEN, SYDVKM. Study observations and caveats: Expanded TCRs made up significantly more big CDR3 similarity clusters than controls did. Sensitization with DPC brought no change to TCRs above 1 in 1000 in frequency.

Time point indicated: patch test 2, 6 weeks after DPC sensitization. Noted treatment: therapeutic diphenylcyclopropenone sensitization with weekly scalp DPC. Per the original data handling: The median was roughly 95,000 TCRs per sample, ranging roughly 23,224 to 750,000. One entry per CDR3 protein results from TCRdb running MiXCR on the RACE reads. The V and J calls reflect TCRdb's pipeline rather than the authors' work. The data show 360,000 or so distinct CDR3 sequences, with nearly 6.5% seen just once and 5% to 6% held by the top ten. Sequenced material: whole blood, taken in connection with sensitization to the hapten diphenylcyclopropenone (DPC). The V gene is TRBV28, the J gene TRBJ2-1, with a weak D call TRBD1 (8 bases). The sequence came from a woman aged 18-35 years with alopecia areata. Some clones in this sample may be carry-over from other donors' samples. The CDR3 reads CASSLPQGAGDEQFF. The CDR3, as DNA: TGTGCCAGCAGTTTACCCCAGGGGGCGGGGGATGAGCAGTTCTTC.